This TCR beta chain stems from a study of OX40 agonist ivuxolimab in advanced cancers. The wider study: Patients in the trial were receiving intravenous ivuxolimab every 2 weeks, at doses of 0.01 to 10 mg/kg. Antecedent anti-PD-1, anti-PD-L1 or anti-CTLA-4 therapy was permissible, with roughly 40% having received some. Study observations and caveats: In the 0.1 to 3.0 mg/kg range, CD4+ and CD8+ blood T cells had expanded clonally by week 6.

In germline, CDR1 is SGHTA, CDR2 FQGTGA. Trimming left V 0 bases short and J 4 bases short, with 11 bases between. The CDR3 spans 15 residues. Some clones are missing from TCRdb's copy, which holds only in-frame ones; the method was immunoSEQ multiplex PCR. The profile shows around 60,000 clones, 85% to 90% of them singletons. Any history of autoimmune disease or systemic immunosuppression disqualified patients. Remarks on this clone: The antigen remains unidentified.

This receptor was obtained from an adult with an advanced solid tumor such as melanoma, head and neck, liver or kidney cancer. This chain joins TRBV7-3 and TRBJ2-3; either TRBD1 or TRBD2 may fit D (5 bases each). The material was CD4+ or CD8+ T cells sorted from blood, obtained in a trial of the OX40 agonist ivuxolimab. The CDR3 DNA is TGTGCCAGCAGCTTAACGGGTGGGACCCCAGATACGCAGTATTTT. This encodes CASSLTGGTPDTQYF. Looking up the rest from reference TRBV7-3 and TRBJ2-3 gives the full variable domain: GAGVSQTPSNKVTEKGKYVELRCDPISGHTALYWYRQSLGQGPEFLIYFQGTGAADDSGLPNDRFFAVRPEGSVSTLKIQRTERGDSAVYLCASSLTGGTPDTQYFGPGTRLTVL.